The clone carrying this T cell receptor beta chain was recorded many times. As yet, its antigen is unknown. TCR beta CDR3 region amplification was performed from RNA transcripts. HTBI primers were used for first-round RT-PCR of the TCR CDR3. TCRdb analysed the multiplex PCR reads with MiXCR anew, one entry per CDR3 protein. The data hold about 620,000 distinct CDR3 sequences, with roughly 17% observed a single time. This sample was included in a study of T cells in Graves' hyperthyroidism and ophthalmopathy. Findings of the study overall: Most clonotypes expanded in thyroid above 0.001 were likewise present in blood.

Patients aged 18 to 65 with hyperthyroidism were newly diagnosed, with duration under 2 months. Thyroid ultrasound and orbital computed tomography, with clinical symptoms and serum thyroxine and TRAb, informed diagnoses. The CDR3 has 17 residues. The germline V gene has CDR1 MDHEN and CDR2 SYDVKM. V dropped 3 bases and J dropped 6 bases, with 21 bases sitting between them. Input material: blood. The source of this sequence is a woman in her 30s with Graves' hyperthyroidism. The chain is built from TRBV28 and TRBJ2-4; D is unclear. The chain's CDR3 is CASSFGRWGTNTNIQYF. The CDR3 DNA reads as TGTGCCAGCAGTTTTGGGCGTTGGGGTACAAATACAAACATTCAGTACTTC.